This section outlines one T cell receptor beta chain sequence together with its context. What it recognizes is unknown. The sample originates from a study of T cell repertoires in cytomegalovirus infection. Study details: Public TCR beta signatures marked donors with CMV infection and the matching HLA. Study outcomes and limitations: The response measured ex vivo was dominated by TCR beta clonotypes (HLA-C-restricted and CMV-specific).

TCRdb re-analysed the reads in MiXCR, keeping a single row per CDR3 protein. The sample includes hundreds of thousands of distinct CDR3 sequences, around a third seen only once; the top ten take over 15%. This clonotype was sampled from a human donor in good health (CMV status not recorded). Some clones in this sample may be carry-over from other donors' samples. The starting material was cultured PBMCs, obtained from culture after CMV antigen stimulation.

CDR3 coding DNA: TGTGCCAGCAGTCTACAAGCGGGGGGGCGAACAGATACGCAGTATTTT. Its translation is CASSLQAGGRTDTQYF. This chain connects TRBV27 to TRBJ2-3; 10 nucleotides agree with TRBD2. The CDR3 is made up of 16 amino acids. The V segment lost 5 bases and the J segment 3 bases; nucleotides outside the gene matches: 8. From germline, CDR1 is MNHEY and CDR2 SMNVEV (reference sequence).